This T cell receptor (beta chain) was sequenced in a study of cytomegalovirus exposure and HLA in healthy donors. Trimming stripped 3 bases from V and 4 bases from J, with 18 bases between. The CDR3 totals 16 residues. Germline CDR1 reads KGHSH; CDR2 reads LQKENI. 60 Vbeta and 13 Jbeta primers were used in PCR. Using immunoSEQ multiplex PCR, the repertoire was profiled, and TCRdb retains in-frame clones only, with some absent. This sample lists approximately 140,000 clones; its ten largest clones have 1.5% to 2%. The source is a woman in her forties or fifties in good health and CMV-seronegative. The sample taken for sequencing was PBMCs. This sequence joins TRBV18 and TRBJ1-1, with D hard to call. The CDR3 sequence is CASSPPGSREPTEAFF. CDR3 DNA sequence: TGTGCCAGCTCACCGCCCGGGTCTCGGGAGCCCACTGAAGCTTTCTTT. The whole variable domain, filled in from reference TRBV18 and TRBJ1-1, reads NAGVMQNPRHLVRRRGQEARLRCSPMKGHSHVYWYRQLPEEGLKFMVYLQKENIIDESGMPKERFSAEFPKEGPSILRIQQVVRGDSAAYFCASSPPGSREPTEAFFGQGTRLTVV.